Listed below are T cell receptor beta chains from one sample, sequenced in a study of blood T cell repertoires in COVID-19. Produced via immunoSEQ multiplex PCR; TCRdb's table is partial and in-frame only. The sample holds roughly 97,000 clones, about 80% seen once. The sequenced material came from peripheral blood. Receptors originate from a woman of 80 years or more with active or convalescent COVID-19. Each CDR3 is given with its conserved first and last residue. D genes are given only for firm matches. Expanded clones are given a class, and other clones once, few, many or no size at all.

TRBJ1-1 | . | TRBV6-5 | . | CASSYLQGGTEAFF | TGTGCCAGCAGTTACCTTCAGGGAGGTACTGAAGCTTTCTTT
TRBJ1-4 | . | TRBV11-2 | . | CASSLGGVGEKLFF | TGTGCCAGCAGCTTAGGCGGGGTTGGTGAAAAACTGTTTTTT
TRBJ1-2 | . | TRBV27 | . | CASRVSRRVGSYGYTF | TGTGCCAGCAGGGTCTCTAGGAGGGTAGGGTCCTATGGCTACACCTTC
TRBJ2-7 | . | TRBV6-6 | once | CASRTTMAEQYF | TGTGCCAGCAGGACCACTATGGCCGAGCAGTACTTC
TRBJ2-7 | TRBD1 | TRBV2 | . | CASREGQGDLGEQYF | TGTGCCAGCAGAGAGGGACAGGGGGATCTAGGCGAGCAGTACTTC
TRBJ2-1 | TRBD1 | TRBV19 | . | CASSTDRGNEQFF | TGTGCCAGTAGTACCGACAGGGGAAATGAGCAGTTCTTC
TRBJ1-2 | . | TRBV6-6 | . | CASSPDSELGYTF | TGTGCCAGCAGCCCGGACAGTGAATTAGGCTACACCTTC
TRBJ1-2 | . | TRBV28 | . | CASSFQTEGYGYTF | TGTGCCAGCAGTTTCCAGACGGAGGGCTATGGCTACACCTTC
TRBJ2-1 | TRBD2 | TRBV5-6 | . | CASSLLTSGTYNEQFF | TGTGCCAGCAGCTTGTTGACTAGCGGTACCTACAATGAGCAGTTCTTC
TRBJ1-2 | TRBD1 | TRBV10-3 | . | CAIRGTGESGYTF | TGTGCCATCAGGGGGACAGGGGAGTCTGGCTACACCTTC
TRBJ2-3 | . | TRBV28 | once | CASSFKSVPGTDTQYF | TGTGCCAGCAGTTTTAAGAGTGTGCCGGGCACAGATACGCAGTATTTT
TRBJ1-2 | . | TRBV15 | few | CATSSRDINYGYTF | TGTGCCACCAGCAGCCGGGACATCAACTATGGCTACACCTTC
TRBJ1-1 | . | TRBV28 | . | CASTFSAGVNTEAFF | TGTGCCAGCACCTTCTCGGCGGGGGTGAACACTGAAGCTTTCTTT
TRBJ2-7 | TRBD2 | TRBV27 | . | CASSPVGSGSYEQYF | TGTGCCAGCAGCCCCGTTGGTAGCGGGAGTTACGAGCAGTACTTC
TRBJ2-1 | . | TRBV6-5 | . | CASRLMTGNEQFF | TGTGCCAGCAGATTGATGACAGGCAATGAGCAGTTCTTC
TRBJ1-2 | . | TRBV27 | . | CASSLGGGLLVRYTF | TGTGCCAGCAGTTTAGGGGGGGGCTTACTCGTTCGCTACACCTTC
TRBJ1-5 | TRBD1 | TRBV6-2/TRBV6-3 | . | CASSYPGQGRGNQPQHF | TGTGCCAGCAGTTACCCCGGACAGGGACGGGGCAATCAGCCCCAGCATTTT
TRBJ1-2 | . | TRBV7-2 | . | CASSPQGSLLSYGYTF | TGTGCCAGCAGCCCGCAGGGAAGCCTCCTTTCCTATGGCTACACCTTC
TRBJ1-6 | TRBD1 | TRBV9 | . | CASSETGERSPLHF | TGTGCCAGCAGCGAAACAGGGGAGAGGTCACCCCTCCACTTT
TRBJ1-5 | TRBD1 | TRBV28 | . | CASSGEVQGIQPQHF | TGTGCCAGCAGCGGGGAGGTACAGGGGATTCAGCCCCAGCATTTT
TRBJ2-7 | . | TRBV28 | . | CASSPHGREQYF | TGTGCCAGCAGCCCACATGGGCGCGAGCAGTACTTC
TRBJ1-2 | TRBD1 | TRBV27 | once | CASSLAGTVNSGYTF | TGTGCCAGCAGTTTAGCAGGGACAGTCAACTCTGGCTACACCTTC
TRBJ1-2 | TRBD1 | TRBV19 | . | CASSIRGQGADPHF | TGTGCCAGTAGTATAAGGGGACAGGGGGCAGACCCGCACTTC
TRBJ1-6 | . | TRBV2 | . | CASSLQRYNSPLHF | TGTGCCAGCAGTCTCCAGAGGTATAATTCACCCCTCCACTTT
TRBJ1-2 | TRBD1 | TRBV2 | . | CASSEAVDRGRNYGYTF | TGTGCCAGCAGTGAAGCGGTTGACAGGGGGCGGAACTATGGCTACACCTTC
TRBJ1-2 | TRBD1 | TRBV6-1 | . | CASSEPGQGYNYGYTF | TGTGCCAGCAGTGAACCGGGACAGGGGTATAACTATGGCTACACCTTC
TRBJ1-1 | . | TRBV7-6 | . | CASSRYVGSEAFF | TGTGCCAGCAGCCGTTACGTGGGGAGTGAAGCTTTCTTT
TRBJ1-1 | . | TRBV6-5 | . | CASSYSRDTEAFF | TGTGCCAGCAGTTACTCCAGGGACACTGAAGCTTTCTTT
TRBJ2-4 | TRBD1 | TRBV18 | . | CASSPQGAISDKNIQYF | TGTGCCAGCTCACCACAGGGGGCGATTTCCGACAAAAACATTCAGTACTTC